This TCR beta chain comes out of a study of blood T cell repertoires in COVID-19. Study at large: The United States, Italy and Spain were the sources of the acute and convalescent COVID-19 samples. Sample material is recorded as cDNA or gDNA derived from T cells, B-cell-depleted T cells, or PBMCs.

This clone has a single count. Germline V gene lookup returns CDR1 SGHRS and CDR2 YFSETQ. Trimming took off 3 bases at V and 0 bases at J, with 16 bases between the two ends. This CDR3 comprises 16 residues. In the original workflow: From reference gene primer amplification, estimates of nucleated cell counts were derived. The data were produced by immunoSEQ multiplex PCR, yet TCRdb's version contains in-frame clones alone and is incomplete. V and J calls plus clone size are reproduced from that table; the DNA served to infer D and trimming. This table has fewer than 250,000 clones, roughly nine tenths appearing once.

This sequence originates from a man in his forties or fifties with acute or convalescent COVID-19. The genes are TRBV5-1 and TRBJ2-7; unclear D gene. The source material was peripheral blood. The chain's CDR3 is CASSSGRDIPSYEQYF. CDR3 DNA: TGCGCCAGCAGCTCTGGGCGCGACATCCCCTCCTACGAGCAGTACTTC.